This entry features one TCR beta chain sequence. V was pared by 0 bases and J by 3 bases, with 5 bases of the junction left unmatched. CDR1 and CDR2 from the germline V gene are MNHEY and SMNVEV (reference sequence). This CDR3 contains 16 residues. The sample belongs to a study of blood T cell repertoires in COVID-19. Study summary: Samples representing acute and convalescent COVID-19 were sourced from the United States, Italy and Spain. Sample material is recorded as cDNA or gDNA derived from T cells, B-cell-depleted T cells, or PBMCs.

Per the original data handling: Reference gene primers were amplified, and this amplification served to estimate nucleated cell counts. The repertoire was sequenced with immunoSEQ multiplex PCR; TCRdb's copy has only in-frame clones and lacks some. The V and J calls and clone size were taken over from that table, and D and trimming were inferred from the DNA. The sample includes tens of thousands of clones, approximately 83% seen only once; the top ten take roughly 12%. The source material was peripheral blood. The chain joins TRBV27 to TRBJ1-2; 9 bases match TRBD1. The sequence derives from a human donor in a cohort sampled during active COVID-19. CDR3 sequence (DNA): TGTGCCAGCAGTTTATCGATGTACAGGGGGCACTATGGCTACACCTTC. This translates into CASSLSMYRGHYGYTF.